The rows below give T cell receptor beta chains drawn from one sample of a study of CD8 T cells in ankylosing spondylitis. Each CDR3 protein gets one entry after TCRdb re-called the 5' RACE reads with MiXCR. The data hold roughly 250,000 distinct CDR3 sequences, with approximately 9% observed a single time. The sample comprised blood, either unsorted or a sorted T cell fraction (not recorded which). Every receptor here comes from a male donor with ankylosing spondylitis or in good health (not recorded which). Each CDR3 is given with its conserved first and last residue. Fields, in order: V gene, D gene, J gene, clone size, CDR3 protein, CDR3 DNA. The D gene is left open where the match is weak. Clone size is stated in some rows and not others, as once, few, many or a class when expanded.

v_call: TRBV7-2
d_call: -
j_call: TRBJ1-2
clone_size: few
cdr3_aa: CASSLNTFYGYTF
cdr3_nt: TGTGCCAGCAGCTTAAACACATTCTATGGCTACACCTTC

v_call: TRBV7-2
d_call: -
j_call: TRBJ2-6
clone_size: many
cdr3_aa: CASSLGRTLLTF
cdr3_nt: TGTGCCAGCAGCTTAGGCAGGACTCTCCTGACTTTC

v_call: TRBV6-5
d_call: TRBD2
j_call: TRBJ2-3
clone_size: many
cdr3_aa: CASSYSATSGGPTDTQYF
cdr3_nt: TGTGCCAGCAGTTACTCGGCAACGAGCGGGGGCCCCACAGATACGCAGTATTTT

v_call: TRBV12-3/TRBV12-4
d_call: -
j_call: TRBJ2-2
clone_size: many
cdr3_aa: CASSPRTANTGELFF
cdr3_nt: TGTGCCAGCAGTCCCCGGACAGCGAACACCGGGGAGCTGTTTTTT

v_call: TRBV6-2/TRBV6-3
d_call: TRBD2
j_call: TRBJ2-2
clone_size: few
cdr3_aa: CASSYTGLARNTGELFF
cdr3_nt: TGTGCCAGCAGTTACACTGGACTAGCGAGGAACACCGGGGAGCTGTTTTTT

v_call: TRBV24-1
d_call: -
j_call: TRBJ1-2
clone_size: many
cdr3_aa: CATSDLHGDGYTF
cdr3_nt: TGTGCCACCAGTGATTTGCACGGGGATGGCTACACCTTC

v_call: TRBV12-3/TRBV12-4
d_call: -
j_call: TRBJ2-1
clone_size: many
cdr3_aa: CASSFGGSSYNEQFF
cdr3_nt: TGTGCCAGCAGTTTCGGTGGGAGCTCCTACAATGAGCAGTTCTTC

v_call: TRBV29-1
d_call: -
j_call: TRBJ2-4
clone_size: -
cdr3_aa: CSVEDLATVTKNIQYF
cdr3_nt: TGCAGCGTTGAAGATTTGGCGACAGTAACCAAAAACATTCAGTACTTC

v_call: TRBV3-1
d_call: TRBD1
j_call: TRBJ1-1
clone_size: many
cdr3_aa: CASSQDSRGSTEAFF
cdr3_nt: TGTGCCAGCAGCCAAGACTCCAGGGGGAGCACTGAAGCTTTCTTT

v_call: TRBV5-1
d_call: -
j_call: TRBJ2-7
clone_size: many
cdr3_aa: CASRSGDEQYF
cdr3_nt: TGCGCCTCCCGGTCGGGGGACGAGCAGTACTTC

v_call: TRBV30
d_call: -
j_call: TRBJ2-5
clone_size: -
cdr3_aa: CAWNRGTGTQYF
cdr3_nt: TGTGCCTGGAATCGGGGTACTGGGACCCAGTACTTC

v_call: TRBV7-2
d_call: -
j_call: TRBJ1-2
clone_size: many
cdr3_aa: CASSFFEPSPGYTF
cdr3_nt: TGTGCCAGCAGCTTTTTTGAGCCCTCGCCTGGCTACACCTTC

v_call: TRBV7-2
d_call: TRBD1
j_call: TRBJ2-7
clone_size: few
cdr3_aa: CASSLNRDRGIGEQYF
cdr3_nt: TGTGCCAGCAGCTTAAACCGGGACAGGGGAATCGGCGAGCAGTACTTC

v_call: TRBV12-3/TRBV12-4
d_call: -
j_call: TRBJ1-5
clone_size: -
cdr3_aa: CATQEDSNQPQHF
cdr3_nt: TGTGCCACCCAGGAGGATAGCAATCAGCCCCAGCATTTT

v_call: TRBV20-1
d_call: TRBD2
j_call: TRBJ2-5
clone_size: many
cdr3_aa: CSARETILAGERETQYF
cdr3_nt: TGCAGTGCTAGAGAAACCATACTAGCGGGAGAACGGGAGACCCAGTACTTC

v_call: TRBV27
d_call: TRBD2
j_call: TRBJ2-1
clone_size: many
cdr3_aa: CASSPTPPASGSVMDNEQFF
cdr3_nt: TGTGCCAGCAGTCCCACCCCACCCGCTAGCGGGAGCGTAATGGACAATGAGCAGTTCTTC

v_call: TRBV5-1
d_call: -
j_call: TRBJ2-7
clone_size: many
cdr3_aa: CASSWGSDYEQYF
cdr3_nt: TGCGCCAGCAGCTGGGGGTCAGACTACGAGCAGTACTTC

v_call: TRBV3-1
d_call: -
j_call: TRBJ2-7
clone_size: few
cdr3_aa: CASSQALISYEQYF
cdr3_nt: TGTGCCAGCAGCCAAGCACTTATCTCCTACGAGCAGTACTTC

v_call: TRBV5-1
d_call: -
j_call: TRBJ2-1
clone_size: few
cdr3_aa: CASSSGLGSEQFF
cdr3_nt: TGCGCCAGCAGCTCCGGACTGGGTTCGGAACAGTTCTTC

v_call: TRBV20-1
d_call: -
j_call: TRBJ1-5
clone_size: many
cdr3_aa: CSVKDGWVGQPQHF
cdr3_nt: TGCAGTGTCAAGGACGGTTGGGTGGGACAGCCCCAGCATTTT

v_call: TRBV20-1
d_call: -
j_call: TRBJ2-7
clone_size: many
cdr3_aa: CSAPHGGTTYEQYF
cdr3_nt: TGCAGTGCTCCCCACGGGGGGACAACCTACGAGCAGTACTTC

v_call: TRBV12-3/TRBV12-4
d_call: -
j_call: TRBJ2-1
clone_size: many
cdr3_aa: CASSFSGDSYNEQFF
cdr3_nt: TGTGCCAGCAGTTTCTCGGGGGATTCCTACAATGAGCAGTTCTTC

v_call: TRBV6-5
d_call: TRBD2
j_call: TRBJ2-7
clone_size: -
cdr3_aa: CASSYAASGASEQYF
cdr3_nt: TGTGCCAGCAGTTACGCGGCTAGCGGGGCCAGCGAGCAGTACTTC

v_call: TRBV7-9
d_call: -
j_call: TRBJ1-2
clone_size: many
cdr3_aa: CASSLEQNYGYTF
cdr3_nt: TGTGCCAGCAGCTTAGAACAAAACTATGGCTACACCTTC

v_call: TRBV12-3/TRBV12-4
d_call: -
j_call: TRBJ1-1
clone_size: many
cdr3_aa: CASRGHGTGTEAFF
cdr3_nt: TGTGCCAGCAGGGGACACGGGACGGGCACTGAAGCTTTCTTT

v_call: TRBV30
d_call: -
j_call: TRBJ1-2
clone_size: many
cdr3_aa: CAWPPTITDYGYTF
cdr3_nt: TGTGCCTGGCCCCCCACCATCACGGATTATGGCTACACCTTC

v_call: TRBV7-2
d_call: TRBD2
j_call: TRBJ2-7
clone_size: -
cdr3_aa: CASSLPASGGYEQYF
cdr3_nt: TGTGCCAGCAGCTTACCGGCTAGCGGGGGCTACGAGCAGTACTTC

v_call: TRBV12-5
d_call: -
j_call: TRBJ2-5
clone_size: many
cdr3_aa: CASGRGQQETQYF
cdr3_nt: TGTGCTAGTGGGCGAGGACAGCAAGAGACCCAGTACTTC

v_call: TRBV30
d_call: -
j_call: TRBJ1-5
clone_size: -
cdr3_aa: CAWGSGGVSQPQHF
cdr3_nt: TGTGCCTGGGGAAGCGGGGGGGTAAGCCAGCCCCAGCATTTT

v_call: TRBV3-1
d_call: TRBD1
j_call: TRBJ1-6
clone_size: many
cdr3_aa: CASSHGRGRSPLHF
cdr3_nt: TGTGCCAGCAGCCATGGCAGGGGGAGATCACCCCTCCACTTT

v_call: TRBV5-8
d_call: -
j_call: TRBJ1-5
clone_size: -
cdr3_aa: CASSLTGAYQPQHF
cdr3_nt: TGTGCCAGCAGCTTAACCGGAGCCTATCAGCCCCAGCATTTT

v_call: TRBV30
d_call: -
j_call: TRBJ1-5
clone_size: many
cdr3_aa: CAWSVLGNQPQHF
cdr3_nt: TGTGCCTGGAGTGTCCTTGGCAATCAGCCCCAGCATTTT

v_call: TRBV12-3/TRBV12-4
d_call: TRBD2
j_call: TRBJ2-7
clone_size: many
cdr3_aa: CASGTSGGEIRYEQYF
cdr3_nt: TGTGCCAGCGGTACTAGCGGGGGCGAAATTCGCTACGAGCAGTACTTC

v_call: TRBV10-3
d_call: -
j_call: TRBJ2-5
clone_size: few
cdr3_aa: CATRGGRETQYF
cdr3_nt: TGTGCCACGAGGGGGGGGAGAGAGACCCAGTACTTC

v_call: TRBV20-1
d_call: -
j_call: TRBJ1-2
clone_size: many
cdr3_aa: CSARGDYGYTF
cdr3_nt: TGCAGTGCTAGAGGGGACTATGGCTACACCTTC

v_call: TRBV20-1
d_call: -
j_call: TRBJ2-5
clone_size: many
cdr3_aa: CSATNVWTQYF
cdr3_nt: TGCAGTGCCACCAATGTCTGGACCCAGTACTTC

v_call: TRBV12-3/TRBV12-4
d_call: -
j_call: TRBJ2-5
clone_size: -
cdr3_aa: CASSLLLRETQYF
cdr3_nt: TGTGCCAGCAGTTTACTCTTACGCGAGACCCAGTACTTC

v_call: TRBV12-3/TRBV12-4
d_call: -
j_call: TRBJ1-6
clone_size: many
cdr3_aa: CASSLAGALHF
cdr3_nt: TGTGCCAGCAGTTTGGCCGGCGCCCTCCACTTT

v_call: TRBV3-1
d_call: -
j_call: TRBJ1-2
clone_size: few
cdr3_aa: CASSSQEPYGYTF
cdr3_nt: TGTGCCAGCAGCTCCCAGGAGCCCTATGGCTACACCTTC

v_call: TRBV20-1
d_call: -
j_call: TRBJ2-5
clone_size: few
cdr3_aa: CSAARAQETQYF
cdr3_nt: TGCAGTGCGGCCCGGGCCCAAGAGACCCAGTACTTC

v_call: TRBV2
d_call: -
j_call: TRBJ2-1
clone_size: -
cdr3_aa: CASTRRNEQFF
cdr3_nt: TGTGCCAGCACACGGAGGAATGAGCAGTTCTTC

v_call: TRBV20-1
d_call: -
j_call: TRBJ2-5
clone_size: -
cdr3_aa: CSARDTWGERGQYF
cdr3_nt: TGCAGTGCTAGAGATACCTGGGGGGAAAGGGGCCAGTACTTC

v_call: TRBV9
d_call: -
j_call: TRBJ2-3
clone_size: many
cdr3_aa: CASSADSHTDTQYF
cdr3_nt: TGTGCCAGCAGCGCCGACAGCCACACAGATACGCAGTATTTT

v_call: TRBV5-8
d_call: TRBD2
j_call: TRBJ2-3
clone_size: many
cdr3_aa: CASSTGTSGGGTDTQYF
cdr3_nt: TGTGCCAGCAGCACCGGGACTAGCGGGGGGGGGACAGATACGCAGTATTTT

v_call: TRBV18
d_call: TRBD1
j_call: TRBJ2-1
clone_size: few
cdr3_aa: CASSPPGQGAQNEQFF
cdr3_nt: TGTGCCAGCTCACCTCCGGGACAGGGGGCGCAAAATGAGCAGTTCTTC

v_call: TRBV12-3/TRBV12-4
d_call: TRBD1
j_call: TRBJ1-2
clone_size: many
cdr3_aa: CASNFRDSYGYTF
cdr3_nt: TGTGCCAGCAATTTCCGGGACAGCTATGGCTACACCTTC

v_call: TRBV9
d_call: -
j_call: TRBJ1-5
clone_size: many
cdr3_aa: CASSPRPGSNQPQHF
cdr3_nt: TGTGCCAGCAGCCCGAGGCCAGGCAGCAATCAGCCCCAGCATTTT

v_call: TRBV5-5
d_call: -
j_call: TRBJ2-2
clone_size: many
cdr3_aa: CASSSRGDNTGELFF
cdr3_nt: TGTGCCAGCAGCTCCAGGGGGGATAACACCGGGGAGCTGTTTTTT

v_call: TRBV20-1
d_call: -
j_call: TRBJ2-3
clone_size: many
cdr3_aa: CSARDGGVDTQYF
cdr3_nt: TGCAGTGCTAGAGATGGGGGAGTAGATACGCAGTATTTT

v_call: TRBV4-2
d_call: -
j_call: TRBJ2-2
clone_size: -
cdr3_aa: CAMGPWLPTGELFF
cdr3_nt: TGTGCCATGGGCCCCTGGCTCCCCACCGGGGAGCTGTTTTTT

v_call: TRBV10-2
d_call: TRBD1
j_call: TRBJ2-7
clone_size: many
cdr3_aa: CASSYGDRGYEQYF
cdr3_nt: TGCGCCAGCAGCTACGGGGACAGGGGCTACGAGCAGTACTTC

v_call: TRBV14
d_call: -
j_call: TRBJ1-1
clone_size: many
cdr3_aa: CASSQDRVWEAFF
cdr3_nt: TGTGCCAGCAGCCAAGATCGGGTTTGGGAAGCTTTCTTT

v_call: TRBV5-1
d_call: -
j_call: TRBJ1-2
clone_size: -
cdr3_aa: CASSLEHGGNYGYTF
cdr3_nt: TGCGCCAGCAGCTTGGAACACGGTGGGAACTATGGCTACACCTTC

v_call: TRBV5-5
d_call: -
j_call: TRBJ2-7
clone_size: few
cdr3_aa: CASSIATGLGRTYEQYF
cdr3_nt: TGTGCCAGCAGCATTGCCACAGGGTTGGGGCGAACCTACGAGCAGTACTTC

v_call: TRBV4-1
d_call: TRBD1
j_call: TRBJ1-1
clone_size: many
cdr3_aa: CASSPRSGTVEAFF
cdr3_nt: TGCGCCAGCAGCCCAAGGTCTGGGACAGTCGAAGCTTTCTTT

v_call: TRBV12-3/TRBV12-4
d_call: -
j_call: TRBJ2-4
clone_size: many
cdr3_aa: CASSRAGNIQYF
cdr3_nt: TGTGCCAGCAGTCGGGCAGGGAACATTCAGTACTTC

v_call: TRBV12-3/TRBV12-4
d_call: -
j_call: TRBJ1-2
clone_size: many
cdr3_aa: CASSIRPIGYTF
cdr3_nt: TGTGCCAGCAGTATCCGACCCATTGGCTACACCTTC